This T cell receptor (beta chain) is drawn from a study of identical twins. The sample holds one count of this clonotype. Each CDR3 protein gets one entry after TCRdb re-called the 5' RACE reads with MiXCR. The sample includes some 240,000 distinct CDR3 sequences, roughly a tenth seen only once; the top ten take about a tenth. V lost 4 bases to trimming and J lost 7 bases; unmatched junction nucleotides: 7. The length of the CDR3 is 16 residues. CDR1 and CDR2 (germline): SGHRS, YFSETQ. Healthy Caucasians made up all donors. The chain has TRBV5-1 and TRBJ2-1; 14 bases are a match to TRBD2. This receptor was taken from a man aged 45-65 years in good health. The sequenced material came from memory T cells sorted from blood. The CDR3 region has the DNA TGCGCCAGCAGCCTTTCGGGACTAGCGGGGGCAAATGAGCAGTTCTTC. The encoded protein is CASSLSGLAGANEQFF.